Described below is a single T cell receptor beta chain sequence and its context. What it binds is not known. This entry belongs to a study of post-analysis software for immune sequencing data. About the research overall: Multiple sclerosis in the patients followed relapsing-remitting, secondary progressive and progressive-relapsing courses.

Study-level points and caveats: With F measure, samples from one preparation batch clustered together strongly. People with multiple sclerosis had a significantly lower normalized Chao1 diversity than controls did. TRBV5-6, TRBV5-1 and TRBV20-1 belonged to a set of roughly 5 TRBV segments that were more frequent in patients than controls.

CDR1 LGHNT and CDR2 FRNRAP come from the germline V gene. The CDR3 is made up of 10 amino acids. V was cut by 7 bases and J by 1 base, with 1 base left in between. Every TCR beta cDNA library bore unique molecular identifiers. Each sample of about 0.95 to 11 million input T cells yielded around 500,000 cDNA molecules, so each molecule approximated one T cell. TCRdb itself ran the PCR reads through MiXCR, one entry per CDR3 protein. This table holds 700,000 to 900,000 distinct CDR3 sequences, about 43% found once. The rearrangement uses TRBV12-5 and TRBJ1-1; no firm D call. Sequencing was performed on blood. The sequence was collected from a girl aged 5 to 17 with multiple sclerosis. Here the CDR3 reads CASANTEAFF. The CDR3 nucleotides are TGTGCTAGTGCGAACACTGAAGCTTTCTTT.